Below, one T cell receptor beta chain is given with its context. Antigen: not known. TCRdb re-called the 5' RACE reads and catalogs CDR3 proteins one per entry, DNA excluded. This sample's table reports 350,000 to 550,000 distinct CDR3 sequences. CDR3 size: 14 residues. Germline-derived CDR1 and CDR2 are SGHRS and YFSETQ. The sample belongs to a study of monozygotic twins with inflammatory bowel disease. General study findings and limits: TCRbeta diversity (inverse Simpson) was lower in IBD patients than in healthy co-twins.

Material: blood. The TCR originated in a human donor with ulcerative colitis or Crohn's disease, or a healthy co-twin of an affected twin (not recorded which). V usage is TRBV5-1 and J usage is TRBJ2-7; TCRdb proposes TRBD1, but this gene call is untestable without DNA. The CDR3: CASSTPEDSYEQYF.